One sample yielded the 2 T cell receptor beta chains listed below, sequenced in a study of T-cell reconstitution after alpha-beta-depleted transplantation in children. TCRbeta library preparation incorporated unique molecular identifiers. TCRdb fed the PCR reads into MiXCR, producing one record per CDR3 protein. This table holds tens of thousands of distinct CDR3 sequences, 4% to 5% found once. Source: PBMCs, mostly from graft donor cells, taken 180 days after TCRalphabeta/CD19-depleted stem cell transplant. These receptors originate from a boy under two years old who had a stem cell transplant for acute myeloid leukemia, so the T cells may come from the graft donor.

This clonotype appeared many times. As DNA, the CDR3 is TGTGCCAGCAGCATACCAAGTAACTGGGACAGGCAAGAGACCCAGTACTTC. Its protein product is CASSIPSNWDRQETQYF. The rearrangement links TRBV7-8 to TRBJ2-5, with 8 nucleotides matching TRBD1. The germline V gene encodes CDR1 SGHVS and CDR2 FQNEAQ. CDR3 length: 17 residues. V gave up 5 bases and J gave up 2 bases; unmatched junction bases: 13.

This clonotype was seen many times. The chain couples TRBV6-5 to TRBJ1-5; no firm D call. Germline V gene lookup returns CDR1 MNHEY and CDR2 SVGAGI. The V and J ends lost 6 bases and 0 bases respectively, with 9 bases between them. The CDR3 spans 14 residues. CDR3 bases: TGTGCCAGCAGGGCGTCCTTTAGCAATCAGCCCCAGCATTTT. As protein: CASRASFSNQPQHF.